A single sample gave rise to the 26 T cell receptor beta chains below, sequenced in a study of CD8 T cells in ankylosing spondylitis. Study observations and caveats: Among TCR beta sequences, a motif of several highly homologous variants appeared characteristic of ankylosing spondylitis blood.

For these TCRs, the target antigens are not known. TCRdb used MiXCR to reprocess the 5' RACE reads, holding one entry per CDR3 protein. The table has about 800,000 distinct CDR3 sequences, 12% seen once. What was sequenced was blood, either unsorted or a sorted T cell fraction (not recorded which). Source of these receptors: a male donor with ankylosing spondylitis.

The gene calls are TRBV20-1 and TRBJ2-7; TRBD1 might be the D (6 bases). Between the trimmed V and J ends, which lost 0 bases and 4 bases, there was a span of 16 bases. This CDR3 spans 15 amino acids. Germline lookup yields CDR1 DFQATT and CDR2 SNEGSKA (reference sequence). In DNA form, the CDR3 reads TGCAGTGCTAGAGAGCCCCGGACAGTTTTTTACGAGCAGTACTTC. It specifies CSAREPRTVFYEQYF.

The chain couples TRBV10-3 to TRBJ2-1; D is tentatively TRBD1 or TRBD2 (5 bases each). Looked up from germline, CDR1 is ENHRY and CDR2 is SYGVKD. This CDR3 is built from 15 residues. Trimming left V 1 base short and J 1 base short, with 8 bases between. The DNA for the CDR3 is TGTGCCATCAGTGAGTGGGGGATTTCCTACAATGAGCAGTTCTTC. Translating it yields CAISEWGISYNEQFF.

There are many counts of this clonotype. This chain connects TRBV29-1 to TRBJ2-5; 11 nucleotides line up with TRBD2. The junction had 4 bases not matched to a gene; V was cut back by 8 bases and J by 5 bases. The germline CDR1 and CDR2 sequences are SQVTM and ANQGSEA. This CDR3 spans 12 amino acids. CDR3: CSLLAGEETQYF. CDR3 coding DNA: TGCAGCTTACTAGCGGGAGAGGAGACCCAGTACTTC.

In this sample, this clonotype turned up many times. This chain joins TRBV7-2 and TRBJ1-2, with TRBD1 matching over 7 bases. This CDR3 spans 15 amino acids. Trimming took 3 bases from V and 8 from J; bases not matched to a gene: 12. Germline values: CDR1 SGHTA, CDR2 FQGNSA. CDR3 coding DNA: TGTGCCAGCAGCTTCCCAGGACAGGTGGATGTGGGCTACACCTTC. Protein product: CASSFPGQVDVGYTF.

This clonotype was seen at least ten times. The chain couples TRBV29-1 to TRBJ1-1, with TRBD1 as a possible D gene (5 bases). V lost 4 bases and J lost 3, with 12 bases in between. Germline assignment: CDR1 SQVTM and CDR2 ANQGSEA. The CDR3 spans 13 residues. The CDR3 reads CSVAGTEDTEAFF. The CDR3 DNA reads TGCAGCGTTGCCGGGACGGAGGACACTGAAGCTTTCTTT.

The chain recombines TRBV27 with TRBJ1-4; maybe TRBD1 (5 bases). Trimming left V 6 bases short and J 4 bases short, with 15 bases between. Germline CDR1 is MNHEY and CDR2 is SMNVEV (reference sequence). This CDR3 region has 15 residues. The CDR3 DNA is TGTGCCAGCAGGGGCTTGGGACCGAGTAATGAAAAACTGTTTTTT. Translation: CASRGLGPSNEKLFF.

The chain is built from TRBV5-1 and TRBJ2-2, with 10 bases aligning to TRBD1. Trimming at V came to 7 bases and at J to 2 bases, leaving 5 bases not matched to a gene. Germline V CDR1 and CDR2: SGHRS, YFSETQ. The CDR3 is 15 residues long. CDR3 bases: TGCGCCAGCCGGGACAGGGGCGGAAACACCGGGGAGCTGTTTTTT. It is translated as CASRDRGGNTGELFF.

This clonotype was seen a few times. The rearrangement joins TRBV7-2 to TRBJ2-5; the match to TRBD2 covers 8 bases. The germline gives CDR1 SGHTA, CDR2 FQGNSA. CDR3 size: 15 residues. The V segment lost 1 base and the J segment 5 bases; nucleotides outside the gene matches: 6. The CDR3 sequence is CASSLVRGGLETQYF. CDR3 sequence (DNA): TGTGCCAGCAGCTTAGTCCGCGGGGGGTTGGAGACCCAGTACTTC.

This clonotype was counted ten times or more. The gene calls are TRBV5-1 and TRBJ2-1; tentative D call: TRBD2 (6 bases). V lost 5 bases and J 8 bases, leaving 11 bases between the germline ends. The CDR3 covers 12 residues. Germline loops: CDR1 SGHRS, CDR2 YFSETQ. The CDR3 is CASSRPGDEQFF. The CDR3 DNA reads as TGCGCCAGCAGTCGACCGGGGGATGAGCAGTTCTTC.

This rearrangement joins TRBV4-2 to TRBJ2-1, with 11 bases fitting TRBD2. Germline V gene sequence: CDR1 LGHNA, CDR2 YNFKEQ. The CDR3 has 18 residues. V shed 3 bases and J 8 bases; nucleotides not matched to a gene: 15. The CDR3 DNA reads TGTGCCAGCAGCCACCCTACCGGGACTAGCGGCCAAGGGGATGAGCAGTTCTTC. As protein: CASSHPTGTSGQGDEQFF.

A note on this clonotype: This clone may be a read error of a much larger clone one base away. The chain recombines TRBV7-9 with TRBJ2-1, with TRBD2 matching over 12 bases. Germline-derived CDR1 and CDR2 are SEHNR and FQNEAQ (reference sequence). CDR3 size: 18 residues. CDR3 nucleotides: TGTGCCAGCAGCCTTATAGGGACCCGGACTAGCGGGATCGATGAGCAGTGCTTC. Its protein is CASSLIGTRTSGIDEQCF.

This clonotype was seen at least ten times. This chain joins TRBV10-3 and TRBJ1-2; D gene uncertain. Between the trimmed V and J ends, which lost 3 bases and 9 bases, there was a span of 11 bases. This CDR3 contains 12 residues. Germline V lookup: CDR1 ENHRY, CDR2 SYGVKD. As DNA, the CDR3 is TGTGCCATCAGTGAACCAGAGGGTAGCTACACCTTC. As protein: CAISEPEGSYTF.

This chain uses TRBV7-2 with TRBJ1-2; D unresolved. Trimming shortened V by 4 bases and J by 5 bases, and 14 bases separated the two germline ends. CDR3 length equals 14 residues. Germline values: CDR1 SGHTA, CDR2 FQGNSA. The CDR3 DNA reads TGTGCCAGCAGCTCCCCAGGCGTGATATATGGCTACACCTTC. Amino acids: CASSSPGVIYGYTF.

This clonotype was recorded at least ten times. J is TRBJ1-1 and V is TRBV18; perhaps TRBD1 as D (5 bases). The germline gives CDR1 KGHSH, CDR2 LQKENI. The CDR3 totals 14 residues. Trimming removed 4 bases from V and 3 bases from J, with 12 bases in between. The CDR3 DNA reads as TGTGCCAGCTCACAGTGGGGGTCGGACACTGAAGCTTTCTTT. Translated, it gives CASSQWGSDTEAFF.

The genes are TRBV20-1 and TRBJ1-3, with 9 bases identical to TRBD1. Germline CDR1 DFQATT, CDR2 SNEGSKA (reference sequence). V lost 3 bases to trimming and J lost 8 bases; unmatched junction nucleotides: 5. The CDR3 sequence is 13 residues long. Here the CDR3 reads CSARTRQGDTIYF. The CDR3 DNA reads as TGCAGTGCTAGGACCCGACAGGGGGACACCATATATTTT.

The genes are TRBV12-3 or TRBV12-4 and TRBJ1-1; D is undetermined. CDR3 length equals 15 residues. Trimming cost V 6 bases and J 1 base, with 15 bases left between them. The DNA for the CDR3 is TGTGCCAGCAGCCGACCCCCGGACGCGAACACTGAAGCTTTCTTT. Its translation is CASSRPPDANTEAFF.

The genes are TRBV4-3 and TRBJ2-7; TRBD2 matches at 9 bases. Germline V gives CDR1 LGHNA, CDR2 YSLEER. The CDR3 spans 16 residues. Losses at the gene ends were 0 bases for V and 7 bases for J; bases not matched to a gene: 10. The chain's CDR3 is CASSQDSLAGTKEQYF. CDR3 nucleotide sequence: TGCGCCAGCAGCCAAGATTCGCTAGCGGGGACGAAGGAGCAGTACTTC.

The rearrangement links TRBV18 to TRBJ1-2; 9 positions match TRBD1. V lost 3 bases, J lost 8 bases, and 10 bases stayed unmatched. Germline lookup yields CDR1 KGHSH and CDR2 LQKENI. The CDR3 is 15 residues long. For the CDR3, the DNA is TGTGCCAGCTCACCTTTAGGACAGGGGACGGGCGGCTACACCTTC. This encodes CASSPLGQGTGGYTF.

The chain links TRBV6-1 to TRBJ2-3; D is unresolved. The CDR3 length is 14 residues. The germline V gene has CDR1 MNHNS and CDR2 SASEGT. Trimming stripped 7 bases from V and 0 bases from J, with 11 bases between. CDR3 nucleotides: TGTGCCAGCAAGTGGAACCCCAGCACAGATACGCAGTATTTT. It is translated as CASKWNPSTDTQYF.

The sample holds many counts of this clonotype. This chain links TRBV6-6 with TRBJ1-4; D unclear. This CDR3 spans 13 amino acids. Per the germline V gene, CDR1 is MNHNY and CDR2 is SVGAGI (reference sequence). The CDR3 loop is CATSRGLGEKLFF. CDR3 coding DNA: TGTGCAACCTCTAGAGGCCTTGGTGAAAAACTGTTTTTT.

The V gene is TRBV5-1, the J gene TRBJ2-7; perhaps TRBD1 as D (6 bases). V gave up 4 bases and J gave up 0 bases, with 14 bases separating them. This CDR3 spans 15 amino acids. The germline V gene encodes CDR1 SGHRS and CDR2 YFSETQ. CDR3 nucleotides: TGCGCCAGCAGCACCGGGGACACCTACTCCTACGAGCAGTACTTC. It specifies CASSTGDTYSYEQYF. Full variable domain (outside the CDR3, taken from reference TRBV5-1 and TRBJ2-7): KAGVTQTPRYLIKTRGQQVTLSCSPISGHRSVSWYQQTPGQGLQFLFEYFSETQRNKGNFPGRFSGRQFSNSRSEMNVSTLELGDSALYLCASSTGDTYSYEQYFGPGTRLTVT.

CDR3 loop: CASSPRRLAGDEQFF. Written as DNA, the CDR3 is TGTGCCAGCAGCCCCAGGCGACTAGCGGGAGATGAGCAGTTCTTC. V and J are TRBV7-2 and TRBJ2-1, with 12 bases identical to TRBD2. Germline V gene data show CDR1 as SGHTA and CDR2 as FQGNSA. V was pared by 5 bases and J by 8 bases, with 7 bases of the junction left unmatched. This CDR3 is built from 15 residues. Supplemented by reference TRBV7-2 and TRBJ2-1, the full variable domain reads GAGVSQSPSNKVTEKGKDVELRCDPISGHTALYWYRQSLGQGLEFLIYFQGNSAPDKSGLPSDRFSAERTGGSVSTLTIQRTQQEDSAVYLCASSPRRLAGDEQFFGPGTRLTVL.

The V gene is TRBV18, the J gene TRBJ2-7, with D possibly TRBD2 on 5 matching bases. The CDR3 is 14 residues long. Germline V gives CDR1 KGHSH, CDR2 LQKENI. The V end lost 4 bases, the J end lost 3 bases, and 13 bases lay between the germline ends. The CDR3 protein is CASSLRGQNYEQYF. For the CDR3, the DNA is TGTGCCAGCTCACTCAGAGGGCAGAACTACGAGCAGTACTTC. Full variable domain (outside the CDR3, taken from reference TRBV18 and TRBJ2-7): NAGVMQNPRHLVRRRGQEARLRCSPMKGHSHVYWYRQLPEEGLKFMVYLQKENIIDESGMPKERFSAEFPKEGPSILRIQQVVRGDSAAYFCASSLRGQNYEQYFGPGTRLTVT.

The sample holds many counts of this clonotype. This chain connects TRBV6-5 to TRBJ2-1; D gene unclear. Looked up from germline, CDR1 is MNHEY and CDR2 is SVGAGI. The V end was cut by 7 bases, the J end by 8 bases, with 12 bases between. The CDR3 is made up of 12 amino acids. DNA of the CDR3: TGTGCCAGCAATACTCCCGGACATGAGCAGTTCTTC. This gives the protein CASNTPGHEQFF.

This clonotype was seen ten or more times. The rearrangement joins TRBV7-2 to TRBJ2-5, with D tentatively TRBD1 or TRBD2 (5 bases each). Germline assignment: CDR1 SGHTA and CDR2 FQGNSA. Trimming left V 1 base short and J 7 bases short, with 16 bases between. CDR3 length equals 15 residues. The chain's CDR3 is CASSLGGSRRGTQYF. The CDR3 DNA reads as TGTGCCAGCAGCTTAGGGGGGTCGAGGCGCGGGACCCAGTACTTC. Complete variable domain (other parts from reference TRBV7-2 and TRBJ2-5): GAGVSQSPSNKVTEKGKDVELRCDPISGHTALYWYRQSLGQGLEFLIYFQGNSAPDKSGLPSDRFSAERTGGSVSTLTIQRTQQEDSAVYLCASSLGGSRRGTQYFGPGTRLLVL.

There are a few counts of this clonotype. V usage is TRBV20-1 and J usage is TRBJ2-2; maybe TRBD1 (6 bases). The CDR3 has 13 residues. The V end was cut by 4 bases, the J end by 1 base, with 7 bases between. Germline loops: CDR1 DFQATT, CDR2 SNEGSKA (reference sequence). CDR3 sequence (DNA): TGCAGTGCTACGGGACAGAACACCGGGGAGCTGTTTTTT. Its protein product is CSATGQNTGELFF.